The next 24 T cell receptor beta chains were all read from a single sample in a study of blood T cell repertoires in COVID-19. Repertoires were generated with immunoSEQ multiplex PCR, while TCRdb's copy carries only in-frame clones and drops some. The table records approximately 52,000 clones, 89% of them present only once. The sequencing input was peripheral blood. The receptor set was obtained from a man between 60 and 70 years old with active COVID-19.

This chain joins TRBV14 and TRBJ2-7; 7 nucleotides align to TRBD2. The V gene end was trimmed by 6 bases and the J gene end by 0 bases; junction bases not matched to a gene: 14. Germline CDR1 is SGHDN and CDR2 is FVKESK. This CDR3 spans 17 amino acids. The chain's CDR3 is CASRHRHRLALSYEQYF. DNA for the CDR3: TGTGCCAGCAGACATCGCCATCGACTAGCCCTCTCCTACGAGCAGTACTTC.

As concerns this clone: Other DNA variants within this sample encode the same CDR3. The chain combines TRBV29-1 with TRBJ1-3, with 7 bases fitting TRBD1. V was clipped by 6 bases and J by 6 bases; unmatched bases: 8. The CDR3 consists of 13 residues. Germline V CDR1 and CDR2: SQVTM, ANQGSEA. The CDR3 spells CSVGDRVENTIYF. The CDR3 DNA follows: TGCAGCGTCGGAGACAGGGTGGAAAACACCATATATTTT.

V usage is TRBV4-1 and J usage is TRBJ2-7; 9 nucleotides match TRBD1. CDR3 length: 15 residues. Germline values: CDR1 MGHRA, CDR2 YSYEKL. J was trimmed by 3 bases and V by 3 bases; bases with no gene match: 6. This CDR3 reads CASSHEPGQGYEQYF. The CDR3 coding sequence is TGCGCCAGCAGCCATGAACCGGGACAGGGCTACGAGCAGTACTTC.

The chain couples TRBV11-2 to TRBJ2-1; 9 positions match TRBD1. The V gene end was trimmed by 6 bases and the J gene end by 5 bases; junction bases not matched to a gene: 5. This CDR3 is 14 amino acids long. Germline V CDR1 and CDR2: SGHAT, FQNNGV. CDR3: CASSQQGANNEQFF. The CDR3 region has the DNA TGTGCCAGCAGTCAACAGGGGGCGAACAATGAGCAGTTCTTC.

The genes are TRBV27 and TRBJ1-5; D gene uncertain. Germline V gene lookup returns CDR1 MNHEY and CDR2 SMNVEV (reference sequence). Trimming left V 4 bases short and J 4 bases short, with 17 bases between. The CDR3 sequence is 16 residues long. The CDR3 sequence is CASSSYRGKNNQPQHF. In DNA form, the CDR3 reads TGTGCCAGCAGTTCTTACCGGGGTAAAAATAATCAGCCCCAGCATTTT.

The chain links TRBV4-3 to TRBJ1-5, with 7 nucleotides matching TRBD1. Trimming cost V 4 bases and J 1 base; bases outside gene matches: 4. In germline, CDR1 is LGHNA, CDR2 YSLEER. The CDR3 spans 15 residues. The CDR3 is CASSPTGDSNQPQHF. The CDR3 coding sequence is TGCGCCAGCAGCCCCACAGGGGACAGCAATCAGCCCCAGCATTTT.

The chain has TRBV10-3 and TRBJ2-2; 8 bases line up with TRBD1. Unmatched junction bases numbered 4, after V lost 6 bases and J lost 1 base. The CDR3 sequence is 15 residues long. Germline values: CDR1 ENHRY, CDR2 SYGVKD. Here the CDR3 DNA reads TGTGCCATCAGAGGACAGGGAGGGAACACCGGGGAGCTGTTTTTT. Amino acids: CAIRGQGGNTGELFF.

V usage is TRBV11-2 and J usage is TRBJ2-5; D may be TRBD2 (6 bases). The CDR3 loop spans 16 amino acids. Trimming cost V 5 bases and J 5 bases, with 21 bases left between them. Germline V gene lookup returns CDR1 SGHAT and CDR2 FQNNGV. The CDR3 DNA is TGTGCCAGCAGCCGCCAAGTCGTATCGGGAGATGAGACCCAGTACTTC. This translates into CASSRQVVSGDETQYF.

This chain uses TRBV6-2 or TRBV6-3 with TRBJ2-5, with TRBD2 matching 9 bases. The J segment lost 5 bases and the V segment lost 0 bases, leaving 1 base of the junction unmatched. The CDR3 covers 14 residues. CDR1 is MNHEY, CDR2 SVGEGT, per germline. Written as DNA, the CDR3 is TGTGCCAGCAGTTACTCGAGCGGGAGGGAGACCCAGTACTTC. It yields the protein CASSYSSGRETQYF.

The table lists this clone with a count of one. V and J are TRBV6-5 and TRBJ2-7; 9 bases align to TRBD1. Looked up from germline, CDR1 is MNHEY and CDR2 is SVGAGI. After removal of 2 bases from V and 2 bases from J, the junction contained 1 base not matched to a gene. CDR3 length: 14 amino acids. The CDR3 reads CASSYRDRAYEQYF. In DNA, the CDR3 is TGTGCCAGCAGTTACCGGGACAGGGCCTACGAGCAGTACTTC.

The gene calls are TRBV5-8 and TRBJ2-5; TRBD2 matches at 8 bases. Germline V gene data show CDR1 as SGHTS and CDR2 as YDEGEE. V gave up 1 base and J gave up 5 bases; unmatched junction bases: 10. CDR3 length equals 16 residues. The CDR3 bases are TGTGCCAGCAGCTTGCTCTTAGCGGGGCAGGGGGAGACCCAGTACTTC. It specifies CASSLLLAGQGETQYF.

The chain carries TRBV4-1 and TRBJ2-7; D possibly corresponds to TRBD2 (6 bases). This CDR3 has 14 residues. V gave up 1 base and J gave up 2 bases, with 9 bases separating them. CDR1 is MGHRA, CDR2 YSYEKL, per germline. CDR3 bases: TGCGCCAGCAGCCAAGGGCGGACTACCTACGAGCAGTACTTC. Translation: CASSQGRTTYEQYF.

The chain uses TRBV5-5 and TRBJ2-1; 7 bases fit TRBD2. Germline CDR1 is SGHKS and CDR2 is YYEKEE (reference sequence). The length of the CDR3 is 15 residues. Germline trimming cut 0 bases from V and 3 bases from J; bases unmatched to any gene: 3. For the CDR3, the DNA is TGTGCCAGCAGCTTGGGAAGCGGGGTCTACAATGAGCAGTTCTTC. Its translation: CASSLGSGVYNEQFF.

The chain uses TRBV4-1 and TRBJ2-2, with TRBD1 identical over 8 bases. This CDR3 comprises 14 residues. Germline V lookup: CDR1 MGHRA, CDR2 YSYEKL. J lost 4 bases, V lost 4 bases, and 2 bases had no gene match. The CDR3 DNA follows: TGCGCCAGCAGCCCGACAGGGGCCACCGGGGAGCTGTTTTTT. The encoded protein is CASSPTGATGELFF.

J is TRBJ2-1 and V is TRBV10-3; 12 positions match TRBD2. Per germline, CDR1 ENHRY and CDR2 SYGVKD. This CDR3 is 17 amino acids long. With 4 bases clipped from V and 3 bases from J, the junction kept 7 bases outside the gene matches. The CDR3 DNA reads as TGTGCCATCAGTGGGGGACCGACTAGCGGGAGCTACAATGAGCAGTTCTTC. Translating gives CAISGGPTSGSYNEQFF.

The chain has TRBV6-2 or TRBV6-3 and TRBJ2-1, with 9 bases identical to TRBD2. Germline CDR1 reads MNHEY; CDR2 reads SVGEGT. The CDR3 is 15 residues long. V dropped 2 bases and J dropped 4; count of bases not matched to a gene: 3. CDR3 sequence (DNA): TGTGCCAGCAGTTACAGGGCGGGAGGGTACAATGAGCAGTTCTTC. It is translated as CASSYRAGGYNEQFF.

The CDR3 region is CASSLQGASNQPQHF. The CDR3 coding sequence is TGTGCCAGCAGTCTACAGGGGGCGAGCAATCAGCCCCAGCATTTT. This sequence joins TRBV28 and TRBJ1-5; 9 nucleotides align to TRBD1. V was pared by 5 bases and J by 1 base, with 3 bases of the junction left unmatched. The germline gives CDR1 MDHEN, CDR2 SYDVKM. The CDR3 contains 15 residues.

The rearrangement links TRBV6-1 to TRBJ2-7; tentatively, D is TRBD1 (5 bases). Germline assignment: CDR1 MNHNS and CDR2 SASEGT. V was pared by 2 bases and J by 4 bases, with 12 bases between. CDR3 size: 14 residues. This chain's CDR3 is CASSEMMTEYEQYF. Here the CDR3 DNA reads TGTGCCAGCAGTGAAATGATGACAGAATACGAGCAGTACTTC.

J is TRBJ2-7 and V is TRBV7-2; 11 nucleotides match TRBD2. This CDR3 comprises 14 residues. The junction had 0 bases not matched to a gene; V was cut back by 3 bases and J by 2 bases. The V gene's germline CDR1 is SGHTA and CDR2 FQGNSA. In nucleotides, the CDR3 is TGTGCCAGCAGCTTGGGACTAGCGGCCTACGAGCAGTACTTC. Its translation is CASSLGLAAYEQYF.

This clone has only one observation. V is TRBV3-1 (or the pseudogene TRBV3-2) and J is TRBJ1-5; TRBD1 might be the D (6 bases). V lost 1 base and J lost 0, with 10 bases in between. The CDR3 is made up of 16 amino acids. The germline V gene has CDR1 LGHDT and CDR2 YNNKEL (reference sequence). CDR3 DNA sequence: TGTGCCAGCAGCCAAGGGGGGGGGCCTAGCAATCAGCCCCAGCATTTT. It yields the protein CASSQGGGPSNQPQHF.

The chain combines TRBV10-3 with TRBJ2-5; D is possibly TRBD2 (6 bases). Deletions cut 4 bases from V and 1 base from J, with 7 bases between. The CDR3 covers 13 residues. The germline gives CDR1 ENHRY, CDR2 SYGVKD. CDR3 nucleotides: TGTGCCATCAGTGCGGGAGCCCAAGAGACCCAGTACTTC. It yields the protein CAISAGAQETQYF.

CDR3: CSASARVIQETQYF. DNA for the CDR3: TGCAGTGCTAGTGCCAGGGTCATACAAGAGACCCAGTACTTC. V and J are TRBV20-1 and TRBJ2-5; weak D call: TRBD1 (5 bases). CDR1 is DFQATT and CDR2 is SNEGSKA in the germline V gene (reference sequence). The CDR3 loop spans 14 amino acids. V lost 3 bases, J lost 2 bases, and 13 bases lay in between.

The genes are TRBV5-1 and TRBJ2-7; 10 nucleotides agree with TRBD2. Per germline, CDR1 SGHRS and CDR2 YFSETQ. This CDR3 region has 15 residues. V dropped 0 bases and J dropped 1; count of bases not matched to a gene: 1. CDR3 in amino acids: CASSLVSGRSYEQYF. In DNA form, the CDR3 reads TGCGCCAGCAGCTTGGTTAGCGGGAGGTCCTACGAGCAGTACTTC.

The chain couples TRBV7-8 to TRBJ2-1, with D tentatively TRBD1 (6 bases). This CDR3 comprises 14 residues. V lost 0 bases to trimming and J lost 8 bases, with 11 bases between them. The V gene's germline CDR1 is SGHVS and CDR2 FQNEAQ. Here the CDR3 DNA reads TGTGCCAGCAGCTTAGCGGGAGCAGGGGATGAGCAGTTCTTC. The encoded protein is CASSLAGAGDEQFF.